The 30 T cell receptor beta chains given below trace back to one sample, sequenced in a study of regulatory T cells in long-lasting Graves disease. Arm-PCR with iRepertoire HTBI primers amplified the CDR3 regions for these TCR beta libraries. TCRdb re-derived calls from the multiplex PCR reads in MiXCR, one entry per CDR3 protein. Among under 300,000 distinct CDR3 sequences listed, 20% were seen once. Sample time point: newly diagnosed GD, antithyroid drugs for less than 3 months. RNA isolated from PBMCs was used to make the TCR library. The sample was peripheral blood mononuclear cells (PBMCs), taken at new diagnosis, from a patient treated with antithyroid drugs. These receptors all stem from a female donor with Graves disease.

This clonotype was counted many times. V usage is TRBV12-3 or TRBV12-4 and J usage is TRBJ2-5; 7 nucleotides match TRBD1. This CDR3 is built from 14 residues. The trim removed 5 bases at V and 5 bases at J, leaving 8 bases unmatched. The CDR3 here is CASSSLQGSETQYF. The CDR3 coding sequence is TGTGCCAGCAGTAGCTTACAGGGGTCGGAGACCCAGTACTTC.

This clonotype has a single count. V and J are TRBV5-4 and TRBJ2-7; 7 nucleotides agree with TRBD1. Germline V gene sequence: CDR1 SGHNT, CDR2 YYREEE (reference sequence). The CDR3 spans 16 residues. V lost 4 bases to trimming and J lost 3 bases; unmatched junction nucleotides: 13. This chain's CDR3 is CASSSRQGNLVYEQYF. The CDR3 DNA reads TGTGCCAGCAGCAGTCGACAGGGTAATCTAGTCTACGAGCAGTACTTC. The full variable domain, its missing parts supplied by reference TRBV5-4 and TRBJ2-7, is ETGVTQSPTHLIKTRGQQVTLRCSSQSGHNTVSWYQQALGQGPQFIFQYYREEENGRGNFPPRFSGLQFPNYSSELNVNALELDDSALYLCASSSRQGNLVYEQYFGPGTRLTVT.

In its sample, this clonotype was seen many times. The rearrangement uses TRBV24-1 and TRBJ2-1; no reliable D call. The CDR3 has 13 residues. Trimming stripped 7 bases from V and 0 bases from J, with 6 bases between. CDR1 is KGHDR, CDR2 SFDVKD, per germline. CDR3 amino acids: CATRADSYNEQFF. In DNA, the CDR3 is TGTGCCACCAGGGCTGACTCCTACAATGAGCAGTTCTTC.

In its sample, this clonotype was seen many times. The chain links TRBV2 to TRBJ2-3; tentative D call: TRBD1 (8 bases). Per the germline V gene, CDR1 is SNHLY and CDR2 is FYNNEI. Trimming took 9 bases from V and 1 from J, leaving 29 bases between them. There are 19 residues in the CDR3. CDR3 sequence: CASEDGGQGVSGRTDTQYF. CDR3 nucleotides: TGTGCCAGTGAGGATGGCGGACAGGGAGTTAGCGGGCGCACAGATACGCAGTATTTT.

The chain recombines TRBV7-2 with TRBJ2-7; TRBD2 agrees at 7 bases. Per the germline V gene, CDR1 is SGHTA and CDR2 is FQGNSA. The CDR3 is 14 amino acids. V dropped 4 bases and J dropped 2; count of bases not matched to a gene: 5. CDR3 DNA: TGTGCCAGCAGCTCCGGACTAGAGGCCTACGAGCAGTACTTC. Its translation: CASSSGLEAYEQYF.

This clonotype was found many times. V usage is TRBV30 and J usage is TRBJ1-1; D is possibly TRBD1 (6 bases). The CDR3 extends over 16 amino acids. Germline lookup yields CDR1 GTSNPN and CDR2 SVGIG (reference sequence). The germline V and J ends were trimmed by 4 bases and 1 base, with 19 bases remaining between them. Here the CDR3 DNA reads TGTGCCTGGACGGAGGGCCTAGGGGGAAGGAACACTGAAGCTTTCTTT. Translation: CAWTEGLGGRNTEAFF.

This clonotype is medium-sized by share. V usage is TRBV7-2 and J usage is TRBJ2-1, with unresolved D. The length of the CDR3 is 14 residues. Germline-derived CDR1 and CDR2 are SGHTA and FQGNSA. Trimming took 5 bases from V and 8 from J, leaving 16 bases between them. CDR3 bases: TGTGCCAGCAGCCTCGACCCCGGACCCGATGAGCAGTTCTTC. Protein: CASSLDPGPDEQFF.

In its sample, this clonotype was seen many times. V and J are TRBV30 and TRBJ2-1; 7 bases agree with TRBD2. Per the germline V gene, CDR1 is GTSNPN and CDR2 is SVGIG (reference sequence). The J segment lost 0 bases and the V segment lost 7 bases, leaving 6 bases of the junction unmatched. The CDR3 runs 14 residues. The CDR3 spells CASTSASSYNEQFF. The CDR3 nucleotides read TGTGCCTCAACTAGCGCCAGCTCCTACAATGAGCAGTTCTTC.

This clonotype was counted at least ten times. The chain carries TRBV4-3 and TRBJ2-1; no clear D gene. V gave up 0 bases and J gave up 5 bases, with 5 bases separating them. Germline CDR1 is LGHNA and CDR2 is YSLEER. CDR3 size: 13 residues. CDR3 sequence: CASSQEYDNEQFF. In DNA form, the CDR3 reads TGCGCCAGCAGCCAAGAGTATGACAATGAGCAGTTCTTC.

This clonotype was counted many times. CDR3 DNA sequence: TGCAGCGTCCGTCGGACAGGCGGCCACACTGAAGCTTTCTTT. Its protein is CSVRRTGGHTEAFF. The chain employs TRBV29-1 and TRBJ1-1, with 7 bases lining up with TRBD1. Trimming removed 6 bases from V and 3 bases from J; junction bases left unmatched: 10. In germline, CDR1 is SQVTM, CDR2 ANQGSEA. The CDR3 consists of 14 residues. The whole variable domain, remainder taken from reference TRBV29-1 and TRBJ1-1, is SAVISQKPSRDICQRGTSLTIQCQVDSQVTMMFWYRQQPGQSLTLIATANQGSEATYESGFVIDKFPISRPNLTFSTLTVSNMSPEDSSIYLCSVRRTGGHTEAFFGQGTRLTVV.

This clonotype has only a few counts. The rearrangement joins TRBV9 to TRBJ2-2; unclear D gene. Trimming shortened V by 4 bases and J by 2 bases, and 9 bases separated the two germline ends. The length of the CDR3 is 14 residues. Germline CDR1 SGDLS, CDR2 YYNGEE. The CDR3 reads CASSPLLNTGELFF. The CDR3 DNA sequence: TGTGCCAGCAGCCCCCTACTCAACACCGGGGAGCTGTTTTTT.

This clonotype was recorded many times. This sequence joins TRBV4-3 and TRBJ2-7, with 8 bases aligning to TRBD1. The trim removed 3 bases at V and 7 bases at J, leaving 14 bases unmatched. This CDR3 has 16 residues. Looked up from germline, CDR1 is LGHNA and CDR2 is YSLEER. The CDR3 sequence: CASSQGGTRGRYEQYF. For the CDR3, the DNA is TGCGCCAGCAGCCAGGGGGGTACCAGGGGGCGTTATGAGCAGTACTTC.

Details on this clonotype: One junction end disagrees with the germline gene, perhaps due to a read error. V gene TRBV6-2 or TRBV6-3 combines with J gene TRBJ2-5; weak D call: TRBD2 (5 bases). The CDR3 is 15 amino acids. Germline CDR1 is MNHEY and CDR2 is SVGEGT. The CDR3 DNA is TGTGCCGGCAGTCGTCAGAGGGAGATGGGAGAGACCCAGTACTTC. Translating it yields CAGSRQREMGETQYF.

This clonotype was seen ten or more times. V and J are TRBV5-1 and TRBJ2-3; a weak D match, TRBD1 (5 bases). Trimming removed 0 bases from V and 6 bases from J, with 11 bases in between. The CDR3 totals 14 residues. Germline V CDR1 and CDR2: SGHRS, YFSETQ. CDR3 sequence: CASSLDRSRDTQYF. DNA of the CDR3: TGCGCCAGCAGCTTGGACAGGTCGAGGGATACGCAGTATTTT.

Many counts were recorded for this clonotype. CDR3 residues: CASSDISGETQYF. CDR3 nucleotide sequence: TGTGCCAGCAGTGACATTAGCGGGGAGACCCAGTACTTC. The chain uses TRBV2 and TRBJ2-5; TRBD2 matches 7 bases. The CDR3 totals 13 residues. CDR1 SNHLY and CDR2 FYNNEI come from the germline V gene. With 3 bases clipped from V and 5 bases from J, the junction kept 3 bases outside the gene matches.

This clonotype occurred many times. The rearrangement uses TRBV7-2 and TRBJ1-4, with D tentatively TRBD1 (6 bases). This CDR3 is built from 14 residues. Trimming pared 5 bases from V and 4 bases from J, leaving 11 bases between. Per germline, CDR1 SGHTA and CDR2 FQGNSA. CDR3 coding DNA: TGTGCCAGCAGCAGCGGGGGGCTTAATGAAAAACTGTTTTTT. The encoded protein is CASSSGGLNEKLFF.

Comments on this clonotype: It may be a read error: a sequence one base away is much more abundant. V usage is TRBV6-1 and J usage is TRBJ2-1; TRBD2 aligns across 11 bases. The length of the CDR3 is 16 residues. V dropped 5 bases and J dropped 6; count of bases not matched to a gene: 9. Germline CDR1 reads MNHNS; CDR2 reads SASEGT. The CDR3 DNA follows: TGTGCCAGCAGTCCGTCGACTAGCGGGATTTTCAATGAGCAGTTCTTC. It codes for CASSPSTSGIFNEQFF.

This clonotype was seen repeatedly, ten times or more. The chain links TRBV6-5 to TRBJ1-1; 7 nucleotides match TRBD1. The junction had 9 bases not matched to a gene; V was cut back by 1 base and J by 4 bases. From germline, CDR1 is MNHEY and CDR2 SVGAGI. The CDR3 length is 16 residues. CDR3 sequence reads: CASSYWAGGLGTEAFF. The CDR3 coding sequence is TGTGCCAGCAGTTACTGGGCAGGGGGTTTGGGCACTGAAGCTTTCTTT.

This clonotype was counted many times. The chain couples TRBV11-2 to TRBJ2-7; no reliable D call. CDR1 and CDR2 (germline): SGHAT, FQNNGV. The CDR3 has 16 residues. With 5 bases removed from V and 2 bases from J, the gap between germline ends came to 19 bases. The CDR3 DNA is TGTGCCAGCAGCCGGGTGACTCGCCCTAGGGCCTACGAGCAGTACTTC. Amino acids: CASSRVTRPRAYEQYF.

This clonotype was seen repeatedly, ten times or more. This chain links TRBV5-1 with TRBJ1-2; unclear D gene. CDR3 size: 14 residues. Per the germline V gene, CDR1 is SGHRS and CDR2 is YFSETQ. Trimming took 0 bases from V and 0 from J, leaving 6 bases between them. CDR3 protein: CASSLDLANYGYTF. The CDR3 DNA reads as TGCGCCAGCAGCTTGGACCTAGCTAACTATGGCTACACCTTC.

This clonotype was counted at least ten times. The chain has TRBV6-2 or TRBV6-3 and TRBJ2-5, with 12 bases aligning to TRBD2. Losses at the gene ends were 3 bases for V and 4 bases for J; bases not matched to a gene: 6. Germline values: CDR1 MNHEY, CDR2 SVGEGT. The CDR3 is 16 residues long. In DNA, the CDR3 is TGTGCCAGCAGTTATTCGGCTAGCGGGAGGGGAGAGACCCAGTACTTC. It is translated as CASSYSASGRGETQYF.

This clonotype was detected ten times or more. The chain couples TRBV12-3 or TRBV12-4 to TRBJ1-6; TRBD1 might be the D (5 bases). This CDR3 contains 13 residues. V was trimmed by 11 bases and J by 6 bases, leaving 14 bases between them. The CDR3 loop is CACRGGGNSPLHF. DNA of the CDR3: TGTGCCTGTCGGGGGGGAGGTAATTCACCCCTCCACTTT.

The CDR3 DNA sequence: TGCAGTGCCAGCGAGGGGGCTAACACTGAAGCTTTCTTT. Translated: CSASEGANTEAFF. This chain connects TRBV20-1 to TRBJ1-1; 7 bases are a match to TRBD1. CDR3 size: 13 residues. V trimming: 6 bases; J trimming: 2 bases; junction bases outside the gene matches: 6. Looked up from germline, CDR1 is DFQATT and CDR2 is SNEGSKA (reference sequence).

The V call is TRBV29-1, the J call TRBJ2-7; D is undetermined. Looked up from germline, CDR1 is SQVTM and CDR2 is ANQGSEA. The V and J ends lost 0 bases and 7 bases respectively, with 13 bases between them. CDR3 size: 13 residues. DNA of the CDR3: TGCAGCGTTGAAGATAAGGCAGAACGGGAGCAGTACTTC. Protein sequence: CSVEDKAEREQYF.

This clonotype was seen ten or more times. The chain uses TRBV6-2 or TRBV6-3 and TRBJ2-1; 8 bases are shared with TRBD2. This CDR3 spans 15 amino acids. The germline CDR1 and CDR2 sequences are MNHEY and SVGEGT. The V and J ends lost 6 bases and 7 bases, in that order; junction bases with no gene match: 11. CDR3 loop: CASRTLERERNEQFF. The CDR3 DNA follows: TGTGCCAGCAGAACCCTGGAGCGGGAGAGAAATGAGCAGTTCTTC.

This CDR3 is CASSVGSVSYNEQFF. The CDR3 bases are TGTGCCAGCAGCGTAGGTTCGGTCTCCTACAATGAGCAGTTCTTC. The chain uses TRBV9 and TRBJ2-1, with D unresolved. Trimming shortened V by 0 bases and J by 0 bases, and 7 bases separated the two germline ends. The germline V gene encodes CDR1 SGDLS and CDR2 YYNGEE. The CDR3 is 15 amino acids.

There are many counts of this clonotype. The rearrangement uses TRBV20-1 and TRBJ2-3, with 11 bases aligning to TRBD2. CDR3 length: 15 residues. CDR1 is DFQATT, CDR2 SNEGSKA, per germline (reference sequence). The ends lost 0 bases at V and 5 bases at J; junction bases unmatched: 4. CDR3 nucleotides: TGCAGTGCTAGAGAAGTAGCGGGGGGGCAAGATACGCAGTATTTT. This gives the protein CSAREVAGGQDTQYF.

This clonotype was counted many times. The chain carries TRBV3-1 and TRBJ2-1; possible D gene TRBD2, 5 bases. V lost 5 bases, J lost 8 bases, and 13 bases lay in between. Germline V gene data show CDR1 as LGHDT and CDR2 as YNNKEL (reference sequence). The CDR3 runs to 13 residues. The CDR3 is CASSYDYVDEQFF. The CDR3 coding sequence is TGTGCCAGCAGCTACGACTACGTCGATGAGCAGTTCTTC.

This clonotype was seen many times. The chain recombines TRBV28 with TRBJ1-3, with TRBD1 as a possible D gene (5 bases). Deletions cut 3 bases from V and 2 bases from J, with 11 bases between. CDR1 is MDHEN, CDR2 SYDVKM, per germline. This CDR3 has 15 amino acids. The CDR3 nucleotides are TGTGCCAGCAGTTTTGGGAGGGGAACTGGAAACACCATATATTTT. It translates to CASSFGRGTGNTIYF.

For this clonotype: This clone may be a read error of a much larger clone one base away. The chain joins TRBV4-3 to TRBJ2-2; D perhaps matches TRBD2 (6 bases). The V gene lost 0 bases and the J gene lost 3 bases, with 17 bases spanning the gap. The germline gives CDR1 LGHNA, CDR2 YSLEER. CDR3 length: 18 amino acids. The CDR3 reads CASSQDVYGSVYTGELFF. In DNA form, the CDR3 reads TGCGCCAGCAGCCAAGACGTTTACGGGAGTGTATACACCGGGGAGCTGTTTTTT.